This T cell receptor beta chain is drawn from a study of shared clonotypes between healthy human individuals (dated by TCRdb to 2020 to 2021). About the full investigation: A couple of women and three men aged 18 to 49 years were included in the cohort. For each donor, CD4 naive and CD4 memory were each run on three plates, CD8 naive on two plates, and CD8 memory on one plate. Blood TCR repertoires of roughly five healthy adults were deeply sequenced to estimate repertoire size and the extent of clonotype sharing between individuals. To increase sequencing depth and limit assay-specific biases, different laboratories used diverse techniques to prepare libraries and sequence TCR repertoires. Per donor, leukapheresis produced somewhere between about 0.8 and 9.5 billion PBMCs.

As concerns this clone: This clone's antigen is unknown. Base qualities were left out, and no much larger clone turns up one base away.

Using the deep immunoSEQ assay, TCR CDR3 regions were amplified from genomic DNA by multiplex PCR. Extracted genomic DNA from each cell subset was spread evenly across all wells of several immunoSEQ 96-well plates, with each plate serving as a replicate. For sorted subsets, around 200 ng genomic DNA, equal to tens of thousands of T cell genomes, was loaded into each replicate PCR. The purified libraries were quantified using a Qubit 3.0 fluorometer, sized with a Bioanalyzer 2100, and then quantified again using the KAPA Library Quantification kit. A separate single-read 150-cycle Illumina NextSeq 550 flow cell was used to sequence each immunoSEQ 96-well plate. In the paper's pipeline: The immunoSEQ output contained only junctional sequences without quality scores, so filtering could not match that applied to full-length reads. Sequences were annotated with PyIR, a Python wrapper for IgBLAST v1.9, using IMGT germline references to assign V/J genes and CDR3. Reads were removed for weak V/J assignments (E-value above 1e-6), missing CDR3, stop codons, out-of-frame junctions, or ambiguous translated residues. V3J clonotypes were defined by identical inferred V gene, J gene, and CDR3 amino acid sequence. Percentage overlap between repertoires was calculated by dividing the number of shared unique clonotypes by the size of the smaller repertoire. Repertoire richness was assessed with RTK rarefaction, the Chao1 estimator, and Recon v2.1 estimates of unobserved clonotypes. For all TCRbeta clonotypes obtained by the gDNA method from a few donors, generation probabilities were computed with OLGA. In TCRdb, the immuneACCESS table is reduced to in-frame sequences with V and J assigned. These tables do not hold every clone; where another copy was compared, an unresolved V gene accounts for under half, and the others remain unexplained. V and J calls and clone size are copied from that table; D and trimming were computed from the DNA. Here the sample has about 2.2 million clones; roughly 95% occur a single time. The top ten clonotypes cover 1.5% to 2% of the sample.

Overall study outcomes, separate from this receptor: Incomplete sequencing was indicated by rarefaction of sorted-subset datasets, despite the large sequencing depth. When four donors were compared, the shared fraction of clonotypes was about 5% for naive CD4, about 4% for naive CD8, roughly 2.5% for memory CD4, and 0.4% for memory CD8. Estimated clonotype richness was generally larger for naive than for memory subsets. Based on pairwise subsampling, the degree of clonotype sharing among donors was expected to be affected by sequencing depth. Compared with non-shared clonotypes, clonotypes shared by all four sorted-subset donors had higher generation probabilities. The small number of donors limited the genetic and exposure-history diversity represented. Sampling was restricted to blood, and TCR repertoires in tissues likely differ from the TCR repertoires found in blood.

From V the trimming removes 0 bases and from J it removes 7 bases, while the gene matches leave 4 bases of the junction unaccounted for. Via the germline V gene, CDR1 is SGHDT and CDR2 YYEEEE. Reading from cysteine to phenylalanine, the CDR3 counts 14 amino acids. Just CDR3 DNA is preserved here, 42 bases in frame from base 1. For the CD8 naive samples, CD45RO-negative cells were positively selected for CCR7, yielding a CD45RA+CCR7+ population from which TemRA cells were excluded. Donors were healthy HIV-negative adults with no recently reported acute infections or vaccinations. Every donor was a Caucasian adult residing in Nashville, Tennessee, USA. Blood was collected by leukapheresis, and PBMCs were isolated by Ficoll-Histopaque density gradient centrifugation and then cryopreserved in liquid nitrogen vapor phase. Analytical flow cytometry was used to check the purity and quantity of every magnetically sorted T cell population. Genomic DNA was isolated from each sorted fraction and quantified by UV absorbance on a Nanodrop 2000c.

The TCR comes from a young man in good health. Some clones in this sample may be carry-over from other donors' samples. Here the chain combines TRBV5-6 and TRBJ2-3; 8 middle bases align to TRBD2. The sequenced material came from naive CD8+ T cells from PBMCs. The sample's cell subset or site label is to be understood as: CD45RA+CCR7+. The DNA sequence is TGTGCCAGCAGCTTGGAGCGGGGGCGTCATACGCAGTATTTT. Its translation is CASSLERGRHTQYF.